The clone carrying this TCR beta chain was counted between two and nine times. As yet, its antigen is unknown. For the second PCR, which ran for 7 to 11 cycles, a sample-barcoded 5' primer and a J-beta primer mix were used. A template-switch adaptor that had 12 random nucleotides put a tag on each cDNA molecule. TCRdb re-called the 5' RACE reads with MiXCR, one entry per CDR3 protein. The sample has about 1.8 million distinct CDR3 sequences, 40% to 55% seen once. This record belongs to a study of blood T cells in healthy people across ages. Study results and caveats: Whereas aged donors had fewer naive CD4+ cells, long-lived donors had more of them and higher diversity.

This TCR was sampled from a woman aged 35 to 49 in good health. Sequenced material: blood.

The CDR3 here is CATTPRGYTDTQYF. As DNA, the CDR3 is TGTGCCACTACCCCGCGTGGGTACACAGATACGCAGTATTTT. The gene calls are TRBV12-3 or TRBV12-4 and TRBJ2-3; the D is unclear. V was trimmed by 10 bases and J by 2 bases, leaving 16 bases between them. This CDR3 has 14 amino acids.